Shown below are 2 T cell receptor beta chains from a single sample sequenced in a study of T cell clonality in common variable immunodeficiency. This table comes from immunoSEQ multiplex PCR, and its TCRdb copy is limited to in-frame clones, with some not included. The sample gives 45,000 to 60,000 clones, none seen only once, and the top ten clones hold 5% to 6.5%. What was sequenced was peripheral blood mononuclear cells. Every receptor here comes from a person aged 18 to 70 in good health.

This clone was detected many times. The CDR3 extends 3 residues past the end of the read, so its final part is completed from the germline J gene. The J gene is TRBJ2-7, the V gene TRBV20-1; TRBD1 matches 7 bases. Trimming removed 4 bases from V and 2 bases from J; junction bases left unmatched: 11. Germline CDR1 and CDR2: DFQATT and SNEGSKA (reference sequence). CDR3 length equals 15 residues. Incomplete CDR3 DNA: TGCAGTGCTATTACCGACAGGGTCTTTCCCTACGAG. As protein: CSAITDRVFPYE. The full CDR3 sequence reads CSAITDRVFPYEQYF.

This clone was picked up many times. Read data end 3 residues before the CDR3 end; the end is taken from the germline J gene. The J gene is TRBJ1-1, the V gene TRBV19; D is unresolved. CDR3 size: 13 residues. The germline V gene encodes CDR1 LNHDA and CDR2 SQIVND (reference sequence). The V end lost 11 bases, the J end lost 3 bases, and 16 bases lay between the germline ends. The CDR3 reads CAPSPSKYTEAFF. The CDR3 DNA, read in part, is TGTGCCCCCTCCCCTTCTAAATACACTGAA. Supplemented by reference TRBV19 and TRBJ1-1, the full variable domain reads DGGITQSPKYLFRKEGQNVTLSCEQNLNHDAMYWYRQDPGQGLRLIYYSQIVNDFQKGDIAEGYSVSREKKESFPLTVTSAQKNPTAFYLCAPSPSKYTEAFFGQGTRLTVV.